The present T cell receptor beta chain was sequenced within a study of Tregs in tolerant kidney transplant recipients. This table comes from immunoSEQ multiplex PCR, and its TCRdb copy is limited to in-frame clones, with some not included. The sample includes some 88,000 clones, more than 80% of them seen just once. V was pared by 4 bases and J by 5 bases, with 8 bases of the junction left unmatched. CDR1 MNHNS and CDR2 SASEGT come from the germline V gene. The CDR3 loop spans 15 amino acids. The sequence was collected from a human donor in good health. Specimen: CD8+ T cells from blood. The chain recombines TRBV6-1 with TRBJ2-5; TRBD1 aligns across 9 bases. For the CDR3, the DNA is TGTGCCAGCAGTGCCGGGACAGGGCGGGGTGAGACCCAGTACTTC. Protein: CASSAGTGRGETQYF.